These 32 T cell receptor beta chains came from one sample sequenced in a study of cytomegalovirus exposure and HLA in healthy donors. PCR employed 60 Vbeta and 13 Jbeta primers. Profiling relied on immunoSEQ multiplex PCR, and the TCRdb table lists in-frame clones only, not all of them. The sample shows 120,000 to 150,000 clones, over 75% of them seen only once. The sample was PBMCs. The receptor source for this set is a young woman in good health and CMV-seronegative.

The genes are TRBV2 and TRBJ1-2, with a possible D match to TRBD1 (6 bases). The CDR3 contains 13 residues. The germline gives CDR1 SNHLY, CDR2 FYNNEI. V gave up 9 bases and J gave up 1 base, with 12 bases separating them. CDR3 bases: TGTGCCAGTGGACAGACTCTTAACTATGGCTACACCTTC. Translation gives CASGQTLNYGYTF.

This rearrangement joins TRBV19 to TRBJ1-4; 8 bases align to TRBD1. The junction had 10 bases not matched to a gene; V was cut back by 10 bases and J by 9 bases. Germline CDR1 is LNHDA and CDR2 is SQIVND (reference sequence). The CDR3 sequence is 13 residues long. The chain's CDR3 is CATQGTGRQKLFF. CDR3 nucleotide sequence: TGTGCCACCCAAGGGACAGGACGCCAAAAACTGTTTTTT.

V is TRBV4-3 and J is TRBJ2-6, with a tentative D call TRBD2 (6 bases). Germline CDR1 reads LGHNA; CDR2 reads YSLEER. CDR3 size: 21 residues. V gave up 3 bases and J gave up 0 bases, with 24 bases separating them. For the CDR3, the DNA is TGCGCCAGCAGCCAGCGGGAAACGGGGCTTAACCTCGCCTCTGGGGCCAACGTCCTGACTTTC. Its protein is CASSQRETGLNLASGANVLTF.

This chain joins TRBV29-1 and TRBJ2-2; 8 nucleotides line up with TRBD1. Germline CDR1 and CDR2: SQVTM and ANQGSEA. There are 14 residues in the CDR3. The junction had 6 bases not matched to a gene; V was cut back by 7 bases and J by 2 bases. CDR3 DNA sequence: TGCAGCGGCCTCGGACAGGGAAACACCGGGGAGCTGTTTTTT. Its translation is CSGLGQGNTGELFF.

This clone was detected a few times. This sequence joins TRBV2 and TRBJ1-5; 10 bases match TRBD1. Germline trimming cut 4 bases from V and 6 bases from J; bases unmatched to any gene: 6. Germline V gene sequence: CDR1 SNHLY, CDR2 FYNNEI. This CDR3 is built from 15 residues. The DNA for the CDR3 is TGTGCCAGCAGTGCGGACAGGGGGATAGCTCAGCCCCAGCATTTT. Its protein product is CASSADRGIAQPQHF. The whole variable domain, filled in from reference TRBV2 and TRBJ1-5, reads EPEVTQTPSHQVTQMGQEVILRCVPISNHLYFYWYRQILGQKVEFLVSFYNNEISEKSEIFDDQFSVERPDGSNFTLKIRSTKLEDSAMYFCASSADRGIAQPQHFGDGTRLSIL.

V and J are TRBV2 and TRBJ2-5, with 8 bases aligning to TRBD1. The J call may be faulty, since TRBJ2-7 better matches the DNA end. CDR3 length: 15 amino acids. Germline V lookup: CDR1 SNHLY, CDR2 FYNNEI. The CDR3 spells CASSGGRGLRYEQYF. DNA of the CDR3: TGTGCCAGCAGTGGGGGCAGGGGGCTCCGCTACGAGCAGTACTTC.

The table lists this clone with a few counts. J is TRBJ2-2 and V is TRBV11-1; D may be TRBD1 (6 bases). Germline V gene data show CDR1 as SGHAT and CDR2 as FQDESV (reference sequence). The CDR3 totals 15 residues. The germline V and J ends were trimmed by 5 bases and 0 bases, with 10 bases remaining between them. Written as DNA, the CDR3 is TGTGCCAGCAGCCCCGGGACATCGAACACCGGGGAGCTGTTTTTT. Translation gives CASSPGTSNTGELFF.

The chain recombines TRBV18 with TRBJ1-1, with a possible D match to TRBD1 (5 bases). The length of the CDR3 is 14 residues. Germline CDR1 and CDR2: KGHSH and LQKENI. V was cut by 1 base and J by 2 bases, with 8 bases left in between. CDR3 protein: CASSPQGPNTEAFF. As DNA, the CDR3 is TGTGCCAGCTCACCACAGGGGCCCAACACTGAAGCTTTCTTT.

The genes are TRBV7-9 and TRBJ2-5, with D tentatively TRBD2 (6 bases). The CDR3 is made up of 18 amino acids. Trimming pared 1 base from V and 5 bases from J, leaving 23 bases between. Germline V CDR1 and CDR2: SEHNR, FQNEAQ (reference sequence). The CDR3, as DNA: TGTGCCAGCAGCTTAGGGACCGGGGCTAATCGGGCGGGGGAGACCCAGTACTTC. It translates to CASSLGTGANRAGETQYF.

The J gene is TRBJ2-1, the V gene TRBV7-3; a possible D gene is TRBD2 (5 bases). The ends were cut back, 5 bases at V and 0 bases at J, with 11 bases in the middle. The CDR3 loop spans 15 amino acids. Germline V gene sequence: CDR1 SGHTA, CDR2 FQGTGA. In DNA, the CDR3 is TGTGCCAGCAGCCCGGGATTAAGCTCCTACAATGAGCAGTTCTTC. Translation: CASSPGLSSYNEQFF.

This chain joins TRBV2 and TRBJ1-2; D call uncertain. This CDR3 is built from 11 residues. The ends were cut back, 3 bases at V and 5 bases at J, with 4 bases in the middle. Germline lookup yields CDR1 SNHLY and CDR2 FYNNEI. CDR3 sequence (DNA): TGTGCCAGCAGTGAGCGTTATGGCTACACCTTC. Translation: CASSERYGYTF.

The chain combines TRBV10-3 with TRBJ2-7; the match to TRBD2 covers 11 bases. V was clipped by 5 bases and J by 4 bases; unmatched bases: 10. Germline V gene data show CDR1 as ENHRY and CDR2 as SYGVKD. The CDR3 is 16 amino acids. The CDR3 coding sequence is TGTGCCATCAGTCTCGGGACTAGCGGTAAGCTTTACGAGCAGTACTTC. It encodes CAISLGTSGKLYEQYF.

The V gene is TRBV27, the J gene TRBJ1-5, with no clear D. CDR1 is MNHEY, CDR2 SMNVEV, per germline (reference sequence). The germline V and J ends were trimmed by 5 bases and 0 bases, with 8 bases remaining between them. The CDR3 is 14 amino acids. The CDR3 bases are TGTGCCAGCAGTGAGGGTTATAGCAATCAGCCCCAGCATTTT. Protein sequence: CASSEGYSNQPQHF.

The V call is TRBV27, the J call TRBJ1-1, with a tentative D call TRBD1 (5 bases). This CDR3 has 16 residues. CDR1 MNHEY and CDR2 SMNVEV come from the germline V gene (reference sequence). V was cut by 1 base and J by 0 bases, with 12 bases left in between. CDR3 bases: TGTGCCAGCAGTTTATATCCGGGACTAATGAACACTGAAGCTTTCTTT. It encodes CASSLYPGLMNTEAFF.

This clone has a handful of counts. The CDR3 loop is CASSETKGDVFF. The DNA of the CDR3 is TGCGCCAGCAGTGAAACGAAGGGGGACGTTTTCTTT. The chain joins TRBV10-1 to TRBJ1-1; D is possibly TRBD1 (6 bases). In germline, CDR1 is WNHNN, CDR2 SYGVQD (reference sequence). V shed 3 bases and J shed 13 bases, with 15 bases lying between them. The CDR3 is made up of 12 amino acids.

This clone was picked up one time. The gene calls are TRBV11-2 and TRBJ2-7; 9 nucleotides match TRBD1. V dropped 5 bases and J dropped 5; count of bases not matched to a gene: 16. Germline V gene sequence: CDR1 SGHAT, CDR2 FQNNGV. The CDR3 consists of 17 residues. CDR3 region: CASSRNTPRTGEDEQYF. CDR3 DNA sequence: TGTGCCAGCAGCCGAAACACCCCTAGGACAGGGGAGGACGAGCAGTACTTC.

This clone was seen more than once but under ten times. The chain joins TRBV6-5 to TRBJ2-5; 12 bases are a match to TRBD2. In germline, CDR1 is MNHEY, CDR2 SVGAGI. The V and J ends lost 6 bases and 4 bases, in that order; junction bases with no gene match: 3. This CDR3 has 14 residues. The CDR3 sequence: CASRETSGGETQYF. DNA for the CDR3: TGTGCCAGCAGGGAGACTAGCGGGGGAGAGACCCAGTACTTC.

A single count supports this clone. The chain has TRBV5-6 and TRBJ2-7, with TRBD2 matching 7 bases. There are 15 residues in the CDR3. With V trimmed by 0 bases and J by 1 base, 4 bases remained unmatched. Germline loops: CDR1 SGHDT, CDR2 YYEEEE. The CDR3 spells CASSLGLAQSYEQYF. The CDR3, as DNA: TGTGCCAGCAGCTTGGGACTAGCCCAATCCTACGAGCAGTACTTC.

The rearrangement links TRBV18 to TRBJ2-1; 10 nucleotides align to TRBD2. The CDR3 runs to 15 residues. Germline V lookup: CDR1 KGHSH, CDR2 LQKENI. V shed 5 bases and J 7 bases; nucleotides not matched to a gene: 8. The CDR3 loop is CASSSPGLAWNEQFF. CDR3 DNA: TGTGCCAGCTCATCCCCGGGACTAGCGTGGAATGAGCAGTTCTTC. Full variable domain (remainder filled in from reference TRBV18 and TRBJ2-1): NAGVMQNPRHLVRRRGQEARLRCSPMKGHSHVYWYRQLPEEGLKFMVYLQKENIIDESGMPKERFSAEFPKEGPSILRIQQVVRGDSAAYFCASSSPGLAWNEQFFGPGTRLTVL.

The chain links TRBV19 to TRBJ1-2, with D possibly being TRBD1 (6 bases). The ends were cut back, 8 bases at V and 3 bases at J, with 19 bases in the middle. CDR1 is LNHDA and CDR2 is SQIVND in the germline V gene (reference sequence). CDR3 length equals 15 residues. The chain's CDR3 is CASLEPRDTDYGYTF. In DNA, the CDR3 is TGTGCCAGTCTAGAACCCCGGGACACAGACTATGGCTACACCTTC.

With respect to this clone: The junction shows a germline mismatch at one end, possibly a read error. This chain uses TRBV11-2 with TRBJ2-7, with D perhaps TRBD2 (7 bases). Germline V gene lookup returns CDR1 SGHAT and CDR2 FQNNGV. The CDR3 is 13 residues long. In DNA, the CDR3 is TGTGCCAGCAGCCCCACAACGGGGGGCCGAGGGGACTTC. Protein: CASSPTTGGRGDF. The whole variable domain, filled in from reference TRBV11-2 and TRBJ2-7, reads EAGVAQSPRYKIIEKRQSVAFWCNPISGHATLYWYQQILGQGPKLLIQFQNNGVVDDSQLPKDRFSAERLKGVDSTLKIQPAKLEDSAVYLCASSPTTGGRGDFGPGTRLTVT.

This clone came up a few times. V and J are TRBV18 and TRBJ1-4; D is unclear. CDR3 length: 13 amino acids. The V end was cut by 3 bases, the J end by 6 bases, with 8 bases between. From germline, CDR1 is KGHSH and CDR2 LQKENI. The CDR3 DNA follows: TGTGCCAGCTCACCTTTCGCGGATGAAAAACTGTTTTTT. Translated: CASSPFADEKLFF.

The chain is built from TRBV6-5 and TRBJ2-5, with 12 bases identical to TRBD1. From germline, CDR1 is MNHEY and CDR2 SVGAGI. J lost 5 bases, V lost 6 bases, and 7 bases had no gene match. CDR3 size: 15 residues. CDR3 amino acids: CASRSGTGGAETQYF. The CDR3, as DNA: TGTGCCAGCAGGTCCGGGACAGGGGGCGCGGAGACCCAGTACTTC.

The chain combines TRBV11-2 with TRBJ2-5; 9 nucleotides align to TRBD2. CDR3 length equals 14 residues. Germline V gene lookup returns CDR1 SGHAT and CDR2 FQNNGV. V was pared by 5 bases and J by 1 base, with 2 bases of the junction left unmatched. CDR3 residues: CASSPRGGQETQYF. The CDR3 DNA reads TGTGCCAGCAGCCCGCGGGGGGGCCAAGAGACCCAGTACTTC.

The rearrangement links TRBV7-8 to TRBJ2-1, with 13 positions matching TRBD2. V shed 5 bases, J shed 1 base, and the junction held 11 bases outside the gene matches. Germline values: CDR1 SGHVS, CDR2 FQNEAQ. The CDR3 spans 19 residues. CDR3 amino acids: CASSLLLAGGPSSYNEQFF. CDR3 sequence (DNA): TGTGCCAGCAGCCTATTACTAGCGGGGGGGCCCAGTTCCTACAATGAGCAGTTCTTC.

The gene calls are TRBV2 and TRBJ1-1; 7 nucleotides agree with TRBD1. Germline-derived CDR1 and CDR2 are SNHLY and FYNNEI. The junction had 7 bases not matched to a gene; V was cut back by 8 bases and J by 10 bases. This CDR3 is built from 11 residues. This chain's CDR3 is CASGGAGGAFF. CDR3 DNA sequence: TGTGCCAGCGGCGGGGCAGGGGGAGCTTTCTTT.

In this sample, this clone turned up once. J is TRBJ2-5 and V is TRBV6-1; weak D call: TRBD2 (5 bases). The CDR3 extends over 15 amino acids. In germline, CDR1 is MNHNS, CDR2 SASEGT. Trimming pared 0 bases from V and 4 bases from J, leaving 12 bases between. CDR3 region: CASSEAGLAVETQYF. CDR3 bases: TGTGCCAGCAGTGAAGCCGGACTGGCCGTAGAGACCCAGTACTTC.

This clone occurred a few times. The chain uses TRBV9 and TRBJ1-3, with D possibly TRBD1 on 5 matching bases. CDR1 and CDR2 from the germline V gene are SGDLS and YYNGEE. V was cut by 3 bases and J by 0 bases, with 10 bases left in between. This CDR3 has 15 residues. The CDR3 nucleotides read TGTGCCAGCAGCGGGGAGGACAACTCTGGAAACACCATATATTTT. This sequence encodes CASSGEDNSGNTIYF.

The genes are TRBV10-2 and TRBJ2-2; TRBD1 might be the D (6 bases). Germline loops: CDR1 WSHSY, CDR2 SAAADI. V was pared by 3 bases and J by 5 bases, with 16 bases between. CDR3 size: 16 residues. This chain's CDR3 is CASSDTLQGFTGELFF. CDR3 bases: TGCGCCAGCAGTGATACCCTCCAGGGGTTTACCGGGGAGCTGTTTTTT.

J is TRBJ1-4 and V is TRBV11-2, with 7 bases identical to TRBD1. Germline loops: CDR1 SGHAT, CDR2 FQNNGV. With V trimmed by 5 bases and J by 4 bases, 7 bases remained unmatched. The CDR3 runs to 15 residues. The CDR3 loop is CASSTGTVSNEKLFF. The CDR3 coding sequence is TGTGCCAGCAGCACCGGGACAGTTAGTAATGAAAAACTGTTTTTT. Together with reference TRBV11-2 and TRBJ1-4, the CDR3 gives the full variable domain: EAGVAQSPRYKIIEKRQSVAFWCNPISGHATLYWYQQILGQGPKLLIQFQNNGVVDDSQLPKDRFSAERLKGVDSTLKIQPAKLEDSAVYLCASSTGTVSNEKLFFGSGTQLSVL.

This chain joins TRBV5-4 and TRBJ1-2; weak D call: TRBD1 (6 bases). Per the germline V gene, CDR1 is SGHNT and CDR2 is YYREEE (reference sequence). There are 14 residues in the CDR3. V was pared by 3 bases and J by 8 bases, with 17 bases between. DNA of the CDR3: TGTGCCAGCAGCTACGACAGAGGGGGTCGAGGCTACACCTTC. Amino acids: CASSYDRGGRGYTF.

This chain uses TRBV30 with TRBJ1-1, with D possibly matching TRBD1 (5 bases). V lost 0 bases and J lost 4, with 9 bases in between. Germline CDR1 and CDR2: GTSNPN and SVGIG (reference sequence). The length of the CDR3 is 13 residues. The CDR3 sequence is CAWSVGQGTEAFF. CDR3 DNA: TGTGCCTGGAGTGTAGGGCAGGGCACTGAAGCTTTCTTT.